The source of this T cell receptor (beta chain) is a study of OX40 agonist ivuxolimab in advanced cancers. Study information: People in dose escalation had one of these cancers: hepatocellular carcinoma, melanoma, renal cell or head and neck cancer. Among those enrolled, mean age was 60 years (range about 23 to 79) and less than 90% were male. General study results and limits: No determination was made of the antigen specificity of the expanded peripheral T cells.

Germline CDR1 and CDR2: GTSNPN and SVGIG (reference sequence). Trimming took 3 bases from V and 2 from J, leaving 17 bases between them. The CDR3 sequence is 16 residues long. In regard to this clone: Its antigen remains unknown.

Repertoires were generated with immunoSEQ multiplex PCR, while TCRdb's copy carries only in-frame clones and drops some. This sample has 40,000 to 55,000 clones, with 88% found just once. Sample: CD4+ or CD8+ T cells sorted from blood, taken in a trial of the OX40 agonist ivuxolimab. The J gene is TRBJ1-3, the V gene TRBV30; tentative D call: TRBD1 (5 bases). The receptor comes from an adult with an advanced solid tumor such as melanoma, head and neck, liver or kidney cancer. CDR3 DNA: TGTGCCTGGAGCCGCCCTGGGGGGGGACCTGGAAACACCATATATTTT. Translated: CAWSRPGGGPGNTIYF.